Detailed here is one T cell receptor (beta chain). Using immunoSEQ multiplex PCR, the repertoire was profiled, and TCRdb retains in-frame clones only, with some absent. The sample holds about 360,000 clones, about 83% seen once. Looked up from germline, CDR1 is SGHRS and CDR2 is YFSETQ. This CDR3 is built from 14 residues. V was pared by 0 bases and J by 4 bases, with 3 bases of the junction left unmatched. The sample comes from a study of blood T cell repertoires in COVID-19. This sequence was found in a man aged 30 to 39 with active or convalescent COVID-19. The V gene is TRBV5-1, the J gene TRBJ2-5; the match to TRBD1 covers 7 bases. Sequenced input: peripheral blood. CDR3 in DNA: TGCGCCAGCAGCTTGGGGACAGGAGGAGAGACCCAGTACTTC. It yields the protein CASSLGTGGETQYF.